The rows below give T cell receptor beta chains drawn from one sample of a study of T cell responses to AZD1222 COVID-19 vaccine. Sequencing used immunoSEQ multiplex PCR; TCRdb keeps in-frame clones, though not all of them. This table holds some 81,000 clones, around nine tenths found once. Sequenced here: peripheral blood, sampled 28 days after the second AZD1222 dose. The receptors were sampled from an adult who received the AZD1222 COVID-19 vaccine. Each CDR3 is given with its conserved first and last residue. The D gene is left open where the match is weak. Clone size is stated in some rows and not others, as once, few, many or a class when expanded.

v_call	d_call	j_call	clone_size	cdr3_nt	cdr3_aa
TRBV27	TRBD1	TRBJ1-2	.	TGTGCCAGCAGTTTCGCCAGGGGGCTTAACTATGGCTACACCTTC	CASSFARGLNYGYTF
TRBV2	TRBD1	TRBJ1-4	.	TGTGCCAGCAGTACCGGGACAGGGACAGAAAAACTGTTTTTT	CASSTGTGTEKLFF
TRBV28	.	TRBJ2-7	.	TGTGCCAGCAGTACGACGACAGGTTCCCCCTACGAGCAGTACTTC	CASSTTTGSPYEQYF
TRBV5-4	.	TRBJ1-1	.	TGTGCCAGCAGCCGGGATTCCCACACTGAAGCTTTCTTT	CASSRDSHTEAFF
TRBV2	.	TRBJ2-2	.	TGTGCCAGCAGTGCACAGATCAACACCGGGGAGCTGTTTTTT	CASSAQINTGELFF
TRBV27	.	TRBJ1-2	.	TGTGCCAGCAGGACCGGCTATGGCTACACCTTC	CASRTGYGYTF
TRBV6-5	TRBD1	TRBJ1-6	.	TGTGCCAGCAGCGGACAGGGCCATTCACCCCTCCACTTT	CASSGQGHSPLHF
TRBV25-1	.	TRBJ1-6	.	TGTGCCAGCAGTGACCTATATAATTCACCCCTCCACTTT	CASSDLYNSPLHF
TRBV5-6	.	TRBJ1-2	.	TGTGCCAGCAGCAGGACATTGCCCTCCTATGGCTACACCTTC	CASSRTLPSYGYTF
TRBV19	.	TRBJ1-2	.	TGTGCCAGTAGCCCCATAGGAAACTATGGCTACACCTTC	CASSPIGNYGYTF
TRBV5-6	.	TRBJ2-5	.	TGTGCCAGCAGCTTGGAATACCGGGAGGAGACCCAGTACTTC	CASSLEYREETQYF
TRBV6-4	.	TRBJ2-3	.	TGTGCCAGCAGCATTGGGGCCACAGATACGCAGTATTTT	CASSIGATDTQYF
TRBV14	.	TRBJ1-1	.	TGTGCCAGCAGCGAACAGGGTACGAAAGCTTTCTTT	CASSEQGTKAFF
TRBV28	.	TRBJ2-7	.	TGTGCCAGCAGTATAAGCTACGAGCAGTACTTC	CASSISYEQYF
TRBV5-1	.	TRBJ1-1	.	TGCGCCAGCAGCTTGGGTACGGGAAACACTGAAGCTTTCTTT	CASSLGTGNTEAFF
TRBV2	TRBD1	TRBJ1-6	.	TGTGCCAGCAGCTCAGGGACAGGGGGCTACTCACCCCTCCACTTT	CASSSGTGGYSPLHF
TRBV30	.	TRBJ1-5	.	TGTGCCTGGACCCTGGGGCTCGACAATCAGCCCCAGCATTTT	CAWTLGLDNQPQHF
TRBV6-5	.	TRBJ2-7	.	TGTGCCAGCTACCGGAAGTGGGACACATCCTACGAGCAGTACTTC	CASYRKWDTSYEQYF
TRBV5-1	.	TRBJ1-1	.	TGCGCCAGCAGCTTGTCTACTGAAGCTTTCTTT	CASSLSTEAFF
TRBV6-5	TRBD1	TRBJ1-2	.	TGTGCCAGCAACACCGTTGACAGGGGGTCTTATGGCTACACCTTC	CASNTVDRGSYGYTF
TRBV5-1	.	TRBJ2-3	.	TGCGCCAGCAGCTTTGGCGGGGCGGGCACAGATACGCAGTATTTT	CASSFGGAGTDTQYF
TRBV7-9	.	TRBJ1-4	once	TGTGCCAGCAGCCCTCCGGGACCTAGTGAAAAACTGTTTTTT	CASSPPGPSEKLFF
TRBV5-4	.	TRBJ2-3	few	TGTGCCAGCAGCTTGGAGGCGACAGCTAGCACAGATACGCAGTATTTT	CASSLEATASTDTQYF
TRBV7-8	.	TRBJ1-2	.	TGTGCCAGCAGCTTAGTAGGGGACTATGGCTACACCTTC	CASSLVGDYGYTF
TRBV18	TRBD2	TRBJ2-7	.	TGTGCCAGCTCATCCCGGACTAGCGGGACATACTACGAGCAGTACTTC	CASSSRTSGTYYEQYF
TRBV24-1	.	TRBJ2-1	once	TGTGCCACCAGTGAGGCTAGCGCGAGCTCCTACAATGAGCAGTTCTTC	CATSEASASSYNEQFF
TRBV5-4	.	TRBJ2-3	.	TGTGCCAGCAGAAACCGGGACCGACCTTCCACAGATACGCAGTATTTT	CASRNRDRPSTDTQYF
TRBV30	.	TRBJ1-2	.	TGTGCCTGGAGTGAAAACCACTACACCTTC	CAWSENHYTF
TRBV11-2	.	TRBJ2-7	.	TGTGCCAGCAGCCCCGGGCAGGGGACCTACGAGCAGTACTTC	CASSPGQGTYEQYF
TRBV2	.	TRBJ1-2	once	TGTGCCAGCAGTGAAAAACTGTGGTATGGCTACACCTTC	CASSEKLWYGYTF
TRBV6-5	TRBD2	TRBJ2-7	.	TGTGCCAGCAGCCTCTTGGGCGGGAGGGCGTACGAGCAGTACTTC	CASSLLGGRAYEQYF
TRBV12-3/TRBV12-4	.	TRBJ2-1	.	TGTGCCAGCAGTTTCCTCGGGGAGCAGTTCTTC	CASSFLGEQFF